This entry concerns a single TCR beta chain. Its antigen is still unknown. The data were taken from a study of cytomegalovirus exposure and HLA in healthy donors. Study findings and constraints: The study put under 200 TCR beta chains on its list as cytomegalovirus-associated.

CDR3 length: 15 amino acids. From germline, CDR1 is MDHEN and CDR2 SYDVKM. After removal of 7 bases from V and 1 base from J, the junction contained 7 bases not matched to a gene. Among the roughly 120 subjects of the validation cohort, separate from the roughly 670-subject first cohort, were the donors. Only in-frame clones appear in the TCRdb table, and some are missing; sequencing was by immunoSEQ multiplex PCR. The sample records 200,000 to 300,000 clones, around 85% being singletons. The V gene is TRBV28, the J gene TRBJ2-5, with TRBD1 matching over 9 bases. The sequencing sample was made of PBMCs. This clonotype was obtained from a woman in her 30s in good health and CMV-seropositive. The CDR3 reads CASKVTTGGQETQYF. The CDR3 DNA is TGTGCCAGCAAAGTGACGACAGGGGGCCAAGAGACCCAGTACTTC.